These 21 T cell receptor beta chains were all obtained from the same sample, sequenced in a study of blood T cell repertoires in COVID-19. TCRdb keeps only in-frame clones here, not all; method: immunoSEQ multiplex PCR. The sample carries 100,000 to 150,000 clones, under 90% recorded once. The source material was peripheral blood. The receptors here all came from a man aged 55 to 70 with acute or convalescent COVID-19.

The CDR3 sequence is CAISEVGGHEQYF. The CDR3 DNA reads as TGTGCCATCAGTGAGGTCGGGGGACACGAGCAGTACTTC. The rearrangement joins TRBV10-3 to TRBJ2-7; possible D gene TRBD2, 6 bases. V shed 2 bases and J shed 5 bases, with 10 bases lying between them. The germline V gene has CDR1 ENHRY and CDR2 SYGVKD. The CDR3 covers 13 residues.

This chain links TRBV6-7 with TRBJ2-7; the match to TRBD2 covers 10 bases. TRBV6-7 is flagged as an ORF with uncertain function. The CDR3 extends over 17 amino acids. J was trimmed by 2 bases and V by 0 bases; bases with no gene match: 7. CDR3 sequence: CASSYSCRTSGTYEQYF. The CDR3 DNA is TGTGCCAGCAGTTACTCGTGTCGAACTAGCGGGACCTACGAGCAGTACTTC.

The chain couples TRBV6-5 to TRBJ2-1; 13 bases fit TRBD2. Germline V gene sequence: CDR1 MNHEY, CDR2 SVGAGI. The CDR3 is 13 amino acids. J lost 13 bases, V lost 6 bases, and 6 bases had no gene match. CDR3 sequence (DNA): TGTGCCAGCAGCCAGGGACTAGCGGGACAACAGTTCTTC. It codes for CASSQGLAGQQFF.

This rearrangement joins TRBV10-3 to TRBJ2-2; D remains unclear. Trimming shortened V by 7 bases and J by 4 bases, and 4 bases separated the two germline ends. The CDR3 runs 11 residues. Germline V CDR1 and CDR2: ENHRY, SYGVKD. The CDR3 region is CAITVTGELFF. The CDR3 region has the DNA TGTGCCATCACTGTCACCGGGGAGCTGTTTTTT.

The rearrangement uses TRBV9 and TRBJ2-6, with 10 bases aligning to TRBD1. Germline V gene lookup returns CDR1 SGDLS and CDR2 YYNGEE. J lost 3 bases, V lost 2 bases, and 2 bases had no gene match. The CDR3 sequence is 16 residues long. CDR3 residues: CASSVTGGVGANVLTF. CDR3 nucleotide sequence: TGTGCCAGCAGCGTGACAGGGGGCGTTGGGGCCAACGTCCTGACTTTC. Full variable domain (missing parts from reference TRBV9 and TRBJ2-6): DSGVTQTPKHLITATGQRVTLRCSPRSGDLSVYWYQQSLDQGLQFLIQYYNGEERAKGNILERFSAQQFPDLHSELNLSSLELGDSALYFCASSVTGGVGANVLTFGAGSRLTVL.

This clone came up once. The V and J genes are TRBV7-9 and TRBJ2-5; TRBD1 agrees at 8 bases. The CDR3 runs to 16 residues. J was trimmed by 2 bases and V by 4 bases; bases with no gene match: 9. Germline V CDR1 and CDR2: SEHNR, FQNEAQ (reference sequence). CDR3: CASSSGQGTFQETQYF. The DNA for the CDR3 is TGTGCCAGCAGCTCCGGACAGGGAACCTTTCAAGAGACCCAGTACTTC.

A few counts support this clone. The gene calls are TRBV4-1 and TRBJ2-2; maybe TRBD1 (7 bases). V was pared by 0 bases and J by 8 bases, with 16 bases between. Germline V gene lookup returns CDR1 MGHRA and CDR2 YSYEKL. The CDR3 is 16 residues long. The CDR3 region has the DNA TGCGCCAGCAGCCAAGAGGCCCGGGACAGCGGGGGGGAGCTGTTTTTT. This sequence encodes CASSQEARDSGGELFF.

This chain connects TRBV10-3 to TRBJ1-5, with 9 nucleotides matching TRBD1. Germline CDR1 and CDR2: ENHRY and SYGVKD. Trimming cost V 5 bases and J 5 bases; bases outside gene matches: 4. The CDR3 sequence is 14 residues long. DNA of the CDR3: TGTGCCATCAGTCCACAGGGGGCGGATCAGCCCCAGCATTTT. This gives the protein CAISPQGADQPQHF.

The V and J genes are TRBV27 and TRBJ2-2, with 13 bases matching TRBD2. The length of the CDR3 is 15 residues. V shed 5 bases and J 9 bases; nucleotides not matched to a gene: 6. Germline V gene lookup returns CDR1 MNHEY and CDR2 SMNVEV (reference sequence). CDR3 sequence (DNA): TGTGCCAGCAGTCCTTGGACTAGCGGGAGCTGGGAGCTGTTTTTT. Its protein is CASSPWTSGSWELFF.

This chain uses TRBV9 with TRBJ2-1; 9 nucleotides line up with TRBD1. CDR3 size: 15 residues. CDR1 is SGDLS and CDR2 is YYNGEE in the germline V gene. With 4 bases clipped from V and 5 bases from J, the junction kept 7 bases outside the gene matches. DNA for the CDR3: TGTGCCAGCAGCCCGGTCCGGGACAGGGACAATGAGCAGTTCTTC. It yields the protein CASSPVRDRDNEQFF.

J is TRBJ2-7 and V is TRBV18; 7 bases agree with TRBD1. CDR1 and CDR2 from the germline V gene are KGHSH and LQKENI. This CDR3 is built from 16 residues. Germline trimming cut 3 bases from V and 0 bases from J; bases unmatched to any gene: 8. The CDR3 DNA sequence: TGTGCCAGCTCACCTCAAACCGGGACAGCCTCCTACGAGCAGTACTTC. It codes for CASSPQTGTASYEQYF.

The chain recombines TRBV15 with TRBJ1-1; 9 bases fit TRBD1. The CDR3 has 15 amino acids. Trimming took 5 bases from V and 0 from J; bases not matched to a gene: 4. Looked up from germline, CDR1 is LNHNV and CDR2 is YYDKDF (reference sequence). CDR3 in amino acids: CATSRRDRVNTEAFF. CDR3 coding DNA: TGTGCCACCAGCCGTCGGGACAGGGTGAACACTGAAGCTTTCTTT. The entire variable domain, with the rest obtained from reference TRBV15 and TRBJ1-1, is as follows: DAMVIQNPRYQVTQFGKPVTLSCSQTLNHNVMYWYQQKSSQAPKLLFHYYDKDFNNEADTPDNFQSRRPNTSFCFLDIRSPGLGDTAMYLCATSRRDRVNTEAFFGQGTRLTVV.

The chain employs TRBV5-1 and TRBJ1-4; tentatively, D is TRBD1 (6 bases). V was trimmed by 2 bases and J by 6 bases, leaving 11 bases between them. The CDR3 extends over 14 amino acids. Germline V gene sequence: CDR1 SGHRS, CDR2 YFSETQ. CDR3 sequence reads: CASSLGTRDEKLFF. The DNA of the CDR3 is TGCGCCAGCAGCTTAGGGACAAGAGATGAAAAACTGTTTTTT. The complete variable domain, with remaining parts taken from reference TRBV5-1 and TRBJ1-4, reads KAGVTQTPRYLIKTRGQQVTLSCSPISGHRSVSWYQQTPGQGLQFLFEYFSETQRNKGNFPGRFSGRQFSNSRSEMNVSTLELGDSALYLCASSLGTRDEKLFFGSGTQLSVL.

This clone was counted between two and nine times. The chain couples TRBV7-9 to TRBJ1-5; perhaps TRBD1 as D (5 bases). The CDR3 runs to 13 residues. Trimming pared 1 base from V and 6 bases from J, leaving 7 bases between. In germline, CDR1 is SEHNR, CDR2 FQNEAQ (reference sequence). Here the CDR3 reads CASSLGRGQPQHF. The CDR3 DNA follows: TGTGCCAGCAGCTTAGGTAGGGGTCAGCCCCAGCATTTT.

This chain links TRBV18 with TRBJ2-2; D might be TRBD1 (6 bases). The CDR3 has 16 residues. Germline values: CDR1 KGHSH, CDR2 LQKENI. V gave up 1 base and J gave up 6 bases, with 15 bases separating them. The CDR3: CASSPRTLQGAGELFF. The CDR3 coding sequence is TGTGCCAGCTCACCACGTACTTTACAGGGAGCCGGGGAGCTGTTTTTT.

The V gene is TRBV12-2, the J gene TRBJ2-7; the table gives TRBD1 as D, unverified against the DNA. TRBV12-2 constitutes a pseudogene. The CDR3 loop spans 14 amino acids. The CDR3 DNA follows: TGTGCAAGTCGCCCCGGACAGGGACCTAACAAGCAGTACTTC. This translates into CASRPGQGPNKQYF.

The CDR3 here is CASSLGLHYTGELFF. In DNA, the CDR3 is TGTGCCAGCAGCTTAGGACTACACTACACCGGGGAGCTGTTTTTT. The chain links TRBV11-2 to TRBJ2-2; the D gene is possibly TRBD2 (5 bases). The CDR3 contains 15 residues. The germline CDR1 and CDR2 sequences are SGHAT and FQNNGV. With 1 base removed from V and 3 bases from J, the gap between germline ends came to 9 bases.

The rearrangement joins TRBV7-9 to TRBJ2-5; weak D call: TRBD1 (7 bases). The CDR3 has 15 residues. The germline V gene encodes CDR1 SEHNR and CDR2 FQNEAQ (reference sequence). The V and J ends lost 4 bases and 1 base respectively, with 13 bases between them. For the CDR3, the DNA is TGTGCCAGCAGCTCGCGGGACAGTCTCCAAGAGACCCAGTACTTC. This codes for CASSSRDSLQETQYF.

The rearrangement links TRBV4-1 to TRBJ1-6, with D possibly matching TRBD1 (6 bases). V lost 1 base and J lost 10, with 14 bases in between. CDR1 is MGHRA, CDR2 YSYEKL, per germline. The length of the CDR3 is 15 residues. CDR3 nucleotide sequence: TGCGCCAGCAGCCAAGGTTACGGGACAAGATCACCCCTCCACTTT. It yields the protein CASSQGYGTRSPLHF.

The chain has TRBV3-1 (or the pseudogene TRBV3-2) and TRBJ2-5; D unclear. The V end lost 4 bases, the J end lost 5 bases, and 5 bases lay between the germline ends. Germline V CDR1 and CDR2: LGHDT, YNNKEL (reference sequence). The CDR3 has 11 amino acids. CDR3 loop: CASSPGETQYF. The CDR3, as DNA: TGTGCCAGCAGCCCCGGGGAGACCCAGTACTTC.

This chain links TRBV6-5 with TRBJ2-1; weak D call: TRBD2 (6 bases). The germline V and J ends were trimmed by 5 bases and 9 bases, with 17 bases remaining between them. The germline gives CDR1 MNHEY, CDR2 SVGAGI. This CDR3 comprises 14 residues. The CDR3 DNA reads TGTGCCAGCAGTAATGGCGGGACTGGAGGTGAGCAGTTCTTC. Protein sequence: CASSNGGTGGEQFF.